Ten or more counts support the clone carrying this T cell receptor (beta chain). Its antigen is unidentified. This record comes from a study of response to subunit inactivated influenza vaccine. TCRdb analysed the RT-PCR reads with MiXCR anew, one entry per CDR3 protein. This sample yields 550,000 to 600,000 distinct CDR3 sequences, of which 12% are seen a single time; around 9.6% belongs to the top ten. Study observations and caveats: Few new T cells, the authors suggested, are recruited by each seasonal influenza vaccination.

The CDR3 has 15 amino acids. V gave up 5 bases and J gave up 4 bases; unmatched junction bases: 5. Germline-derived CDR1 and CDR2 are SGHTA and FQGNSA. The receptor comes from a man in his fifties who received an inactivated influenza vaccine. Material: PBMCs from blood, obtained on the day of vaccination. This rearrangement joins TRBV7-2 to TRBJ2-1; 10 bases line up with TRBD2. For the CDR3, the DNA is TGTGCCAGCAGCCGTGGGACTAGCGTATACAATGAGCAGTTCTTC. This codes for CASSRGTSVYNEQFF. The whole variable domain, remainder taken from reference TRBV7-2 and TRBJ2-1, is GAGVSQSPSNKVTEKGKDVELRCDPISGHTALYWYRQSLGQGLEFLIYFQGNSAPDKSGLPSDRFSAERTGGSVSTLTIQRTQQEDSAVYLCASSRGTSVYNEQFFGPGTRLTVL.